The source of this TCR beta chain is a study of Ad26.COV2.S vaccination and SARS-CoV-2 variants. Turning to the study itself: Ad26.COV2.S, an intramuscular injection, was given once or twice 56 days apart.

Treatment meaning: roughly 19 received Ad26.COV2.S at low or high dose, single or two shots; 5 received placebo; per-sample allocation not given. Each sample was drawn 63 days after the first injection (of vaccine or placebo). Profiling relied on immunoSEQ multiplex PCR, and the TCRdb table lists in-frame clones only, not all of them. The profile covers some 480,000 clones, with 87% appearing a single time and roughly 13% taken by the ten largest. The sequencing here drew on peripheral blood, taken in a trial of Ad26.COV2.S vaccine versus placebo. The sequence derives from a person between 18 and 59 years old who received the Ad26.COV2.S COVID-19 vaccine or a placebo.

This CDR3 is CASSLSGSPYGYTF. CDR3 nucleotides: TGTGCCAGCAGTCTCTCCGGGAGCCCATATGGCTACACCTTC. The V call is TRBV27, the J call TRBJ1-2; the D is unclear. With 5 bases removed from V and 5 bases from J, the gap between germline ends came to 15 bases. This CDR3 contains 14 residues. Germline CDR1 MNHEY, CDR2 SMNVEV (reference sequence).